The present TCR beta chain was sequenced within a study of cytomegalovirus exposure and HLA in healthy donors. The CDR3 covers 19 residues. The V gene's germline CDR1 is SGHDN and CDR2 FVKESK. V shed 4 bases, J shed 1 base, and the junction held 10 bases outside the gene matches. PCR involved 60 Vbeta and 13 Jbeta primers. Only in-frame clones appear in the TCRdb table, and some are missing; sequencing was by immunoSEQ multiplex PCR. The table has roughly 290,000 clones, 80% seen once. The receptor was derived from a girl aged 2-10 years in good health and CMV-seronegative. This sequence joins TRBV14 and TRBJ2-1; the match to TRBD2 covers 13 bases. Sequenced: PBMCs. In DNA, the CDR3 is TGTGCCAGCAGCCCGACCCGACTAGCGGGGGGAACATCCTACAATGAGCAGTTCTTC. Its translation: CASSPTRLAGGTSYNEQFF.